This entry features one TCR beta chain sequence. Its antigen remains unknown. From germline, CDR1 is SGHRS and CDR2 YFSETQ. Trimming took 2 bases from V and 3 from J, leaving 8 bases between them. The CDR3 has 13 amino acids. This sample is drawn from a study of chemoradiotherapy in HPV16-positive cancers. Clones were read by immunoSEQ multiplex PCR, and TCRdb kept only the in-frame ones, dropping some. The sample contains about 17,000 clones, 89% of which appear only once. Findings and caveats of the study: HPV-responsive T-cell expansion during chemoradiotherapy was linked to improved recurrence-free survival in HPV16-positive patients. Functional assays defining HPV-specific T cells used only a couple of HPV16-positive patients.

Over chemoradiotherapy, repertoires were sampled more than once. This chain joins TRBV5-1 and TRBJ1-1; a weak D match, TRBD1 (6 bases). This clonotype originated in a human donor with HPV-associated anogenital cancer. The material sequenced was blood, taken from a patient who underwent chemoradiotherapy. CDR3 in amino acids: CASSFRGYTEAFF. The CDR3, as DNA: TGCGCCAGCAGCTTCAGGGGTTACACTGAAGCTTTCTTT. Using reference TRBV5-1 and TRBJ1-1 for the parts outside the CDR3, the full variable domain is KAGVTQTPRYLIKTRGQQVTLSCSPISGHRSVSWYQQTPGQGLQFLFEYFSETQRNKGNFPGRFSGRQFSNSRSEMNVSTLELGDSALYLCASSFRGYTEAFFGQGTRLTVV.